This T cell receptor beta chain stems from a study of cytomegalovirus exposure and HLA in healthy donors (dated by TCRdb to 2017 to 2019). Regarding the study in general: The 666 repertoires of the first cohort and the 95 to 150 validation repertoires were produced on the same platform, according to a later analysis. The aim of the study was to test whether cataloging public T cell receptors could identify signatures of past pathogen exposure. A separate validation cohort of about 110 different subjects was used in addition to the roughly 700-subject first cohort. The study combined high-throughput TCR immunosequencing, statistical association of individual TCRs with disease status, and machine learning to predict cytomegalovirus infection status.

Separate from the approximately 690-subject first cohort, the validation cohort of over 90 subjects was the group to which the donors belonged. This clone was counted a few times. Its antigen remains undetermined. Base qualities are not recorded, but no much larger clone differs from it by a single base. Library preparation used the immunoSEQ multiplex PCR assay. The original methods were these. To diagnose cytomegalovirus status from the catalog of TCR beta chain sequences, a statistical classification framework was built. TCRdb stores this immuneACCESS table with in-frame sequences only. Part of the clones is absent; in the studies checked, under half of the shortfall reflects unresolved V genes, and no reason is known for the rest. The V and J calls and clone size are taken from that table; D and trimming were inferred from the DNA. The sample has 150,000 to 200,000 clones on record, almost 85% of them singletons. Jointly, the top ten make up roughly a tenth of the sample.

Here is what the overall study found, with its caveats: Subsequent analysis determined that TCRs grouped into clusters in the first cohort also showed a tendency toward co-occurrence across the 130 or so validation repertoires, and approximately 94% of cluster scores exceeded 0. In vitro tests confirmed that three of the cytomegalovirus-associated TCR beta chains recognize cytomegalovirus antigens. It was suggested by the authors that the approach could potentially be generalized to other disease states and immunological phenotypes. In both the original and validation cohorts, the classifier was reported to diagnose cytomegalovirus status with high specificity and sensitivity. In the study, 150 to 200 TCR beta chains were listed as associated with cytomegalovirus. Most TCR sequences were observed very rarely across donors, whereas some public TCRs were present in many individuals. All 120 or so repertoires were used to score co-occurrence in the validation cohort in a later analysis, because that analysis had no HLA typing for the cohort.

In the germline V gene, CDR1 corresponds to SNHLY and CDR2 to FYNNEI. V was cut back by 7 bases and J by 7 bases, leaving a gap of 13 bases between them. The CDR3, cysteine through phenylalanine, is 12 amino acids long. Here the CDR3 DNA is all that survives: 36 bases in frame from base 1. The sequence was collected from a man between 25 and 39 years old in good health and CMV-seropositive. Here the chain combines TRBV2 and TRBJ1-2; TRBD1 could be the D gene, as 5 bases match. The sample was PBMCs. The DNA is TGTGCCAGCACGGGGGAGTCAGGTGGCTACACCTTC. It is translated as CASTGESGGYTF. The CDR3 plus the reference TRBV2 and TRBJ1-2 genes for the other parts give the full variable domain: EPEVTQTPSHQVTQMGQEVILRCVPISNHLYFYWYRQILGQKVEFLVSFYNNEISEKSEIFDDQFSVERPDGSNFTLKIRSTKLEDSAMYFCASTGESGGYTFGSGTRLTVV.